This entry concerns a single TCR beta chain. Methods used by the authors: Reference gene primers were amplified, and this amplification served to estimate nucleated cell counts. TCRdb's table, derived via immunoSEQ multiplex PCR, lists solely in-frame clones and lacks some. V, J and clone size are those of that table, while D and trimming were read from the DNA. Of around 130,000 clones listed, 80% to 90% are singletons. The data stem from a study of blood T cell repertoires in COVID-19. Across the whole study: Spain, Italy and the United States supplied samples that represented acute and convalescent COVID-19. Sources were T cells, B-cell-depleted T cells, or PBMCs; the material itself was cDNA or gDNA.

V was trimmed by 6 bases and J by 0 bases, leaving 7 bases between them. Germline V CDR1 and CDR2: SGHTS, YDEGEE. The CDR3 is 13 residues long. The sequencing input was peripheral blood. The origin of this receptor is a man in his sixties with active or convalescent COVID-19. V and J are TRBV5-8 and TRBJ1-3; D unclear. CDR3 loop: CASKTASGNTIYF. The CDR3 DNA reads TGTGCCAGCAAAACAGCCTCTGGAAACACCATATATTTT.